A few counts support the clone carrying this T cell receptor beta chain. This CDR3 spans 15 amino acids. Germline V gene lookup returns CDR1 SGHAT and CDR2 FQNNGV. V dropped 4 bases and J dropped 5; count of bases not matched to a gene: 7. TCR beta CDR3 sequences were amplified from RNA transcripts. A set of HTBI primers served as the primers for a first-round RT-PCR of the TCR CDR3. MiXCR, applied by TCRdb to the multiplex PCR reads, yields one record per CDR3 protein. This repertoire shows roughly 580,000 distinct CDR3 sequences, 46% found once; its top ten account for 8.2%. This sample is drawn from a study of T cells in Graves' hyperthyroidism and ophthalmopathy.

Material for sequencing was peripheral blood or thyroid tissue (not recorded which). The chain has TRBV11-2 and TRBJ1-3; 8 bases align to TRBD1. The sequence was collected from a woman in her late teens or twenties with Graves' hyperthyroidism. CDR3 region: CASSSRTGLRNTIYF. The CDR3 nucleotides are TGTGCCAGCAGCTCCCGGACAGGGCTCAGAAACACCATATATTTT.